These 18 T cell receptor beta chains share one sample of origin, sequenced in a study of blood T cell repertoires in COVID-19. Produced via immunoSEQ multiplex PCR; TCRdb's table is partial and in-frame only. The sample includes roughly 100,000 clones, roughly 87% of them seen just once. Sequenced input: peripheral blood. The source of these receptors is a man aged 50-60 years in a cohort sampled during active COVID-19.

V usage is TRBV10-1 and J usage is TRBJ2-3; TRBD2 might be the D (6 bases). V dropped 0 bases and J dropped 2 bases, with 9 bases sitting between them. The germline V gene has CDR1 WNHNN and CDR2 SYGVQD (reference sequence). This CDR3 contains 15 residues. The CDR3 here is CASSESEGNTDTQYF. The CDR3, as DNA: TGCGCCAGCAGTGAGTCGGAGGGTAACACAGATACGCAGTATTTT.

This clone appeared a few times. This sequence joins TRBV11-3 and TRBJ2-1, with unresolved D. Germline V gene sequence: CDR1 SGHNT, CDR2 YENEEA. This CDR3 contains 15 residues. V was clipped by 6 bases and J by 3 bases, with 15 bases between them. In nucleotides, the CDR3 is TGTGCCAGCAGGTATGGGCCAACGCTCTACAATGAGCAGTTCTTC. Translation: CASRYGPTLYNEQFF.

The rearrangement joins TRBV7-9 to TRBJ1-1, with TRBD1 matching over 7 bases. J was trimmed by 1 base and V by 1 base; bases with no gene match: 9. The germline CDR1 and CDR2 sequences are SEHNR and FQNEAQ (reference sequence). The CDR3 totals 17 residues. Here the CDR3 DNA reads TGTGCCAGCAGCTTAGGCGGACAGGAACCGAGGAACACTGAAGCTTTCTTT. This codes for CASSLGGQEPRNTEAFF.

This chain connects TRBV6-5 to TRBJ1-5; 9 bases line up with TRBD1. With 5 bases clipped from V and 5 bases from J, the junction kept 4 bases outside the gene matches. The germline V gene has CDR1 MNHEY and CDR2 SVGAGI. There are 14 residues in the CDR3. The CDR3 here is CASSRTGVHQPQHF. In DNA form, the CDR3 reads TGTGCCAGCAGTCGGACAGGGGTCCATCAGCCCCAGCATTTT.

The rearrangement uses TRBV28 and TRBJ2-7; D is unresolved. This CDR3 is built from 11 residues. Germline CDR1 MDHEN, CDR2 SYDVKM. V dropped 4 bases and J dropped 4 bases, with 5 bases sitting between them. The CDR3 spells CASSSRYEQYV. For the CDR3, the DNA is TGTGCCAGCAGTTCGAGATACGAGCAGTACGTC.

The chain carries TRBV5-1 and TRBJ1-1; D gene uncertain. The CDR3 extends over 13 amino acids. In germline, CDR1 is SGHRS, CDR2 YFSETQ. V was clipped by 4 bases and J by 7 bases, with 14 bases between them. The CDR3 coding sequence is TGCGCCAGCAGCCCCAACGGTCGAAATGAAGCTTTCTTT. Residues: CASSPNGRNEAFF. The complete variable domain, with remaining parts taken from reference TRBV5-1 and TRBJ1-1, reads KAGVTQTPRYLIKTRGQQVTLSCSPISGHRSVSWYQQTPGQGLQFLFEYFSETQRNKGNFPGRFSGRQFSNSRSEMNVSTLELGDSALYLCASSPNGRNEAFFGQGTRLTVV.

The chain combines TRBV7-2 with TRBJ1-2, with D possibly being TRBD1 (6 bases). Germline assignment: CDR1 SGHTA and CDR2 FQGNSA. This CDR3 region has 13 residues. V was clipped by 2 bases and J by 7 bases, with 11 bases between them. Written as DNA, the CDR3 is TGTGCCAGCAGCTTAACACAGGGCTCTGGCTACACCTTC. Protein: CASSLTQGSGYTF.

The V gene is TRBV28, the J gene TRBJ2-1; 9 bases are shared with TRBD1. Looked up from germline, CDR1 is MDHEN and CDR2 is SYDVKM. The V segment lost 4 bases and the J segment 8 bases; nucleotides outside the gene matches: 9. The CDR3 has 15 amino acids. For the CDR3, the DNA is TGTGCCAGCAGTTCAGGCGGGACAGGGTCTGATGAGCAGTTCTTC. Protein: CASSSGGTGSDEQFF.

The chain uses TRBV24-1 and TRBJ2-7, with TRBD2 as a possible D gene (6 bases). The germline V and J ends were trimmed by 7 bases and 6 bases, with 12 bases remaining between them. Germline-derived CDR1 and CDR2 are KGHDR and SFDVKD. The CDR3 covers 12 residues. The CDR3 bases are TGTGCCACCAGGGGAGCAGCGGGCGAGCAGTACTTC. It specifies CATRGAAGEQYF.

V gene TRBV7-3 combines with J gene TRBJ1-1, with D maybe TRBD1 (6 bases). CDR1 and CDR2 (germline): SGHTA, FQGTGA. The V end was cut by 6 bases, the J end by 0 bases, with 11 bases between. The CDR3 totals 14 residues. This CDR3 reads CASRPDSMNTEAFF. The CDR3 region has the DNA TGTGCCAGCAGGCCGGACAGCATGAACACTGAAGCTTTCTTT.

The CDR3 sequence: CASRGVGSGSHEQYF. Here the CDR3 DNA reads TGTGCCAGCCGGGGTGTTGGGTCCGGATCCCACGAGCAGTACTTC. J is TRBJ2-7 and V is TRBV2, with a weak D call TRBD2 (5 bases). Germline CDR1 is SNHLY and CDR2 is FYNNEI. This CDR3 has 15 amino acids. Trimming took 8 bases from V and 5 from J, leaving 22 bases between them. The full variable domain, in which reference TRBV2 and TRBJ2-7 provide the parts outside the CDR3, is EPEVTQTPSHQVTQMGQEVILRCVPISNHLYFYWYRQILGQKVEFLVSFYNNEISEKSEIFDDQFSVERPDGSNFTLKIRSTKLEDSAMYFCASRGVGSGSHEQYFGPGTRLTVT.

V is TRBV20-1 and J is TRBJ1-3; 8 nucleotides agree with TRBD1. Germline CDR1 and CDR2: DFQATT and SNEGSKA (reference sequence). Losses at the gene ends were 3 bases for V and 2 bases for J; bases not matched to a gene: 6. The CDR3 sequence is 15 residues long. The DNA for the CDR3 is TGCAGTGCTAGTGGGGCAGGGGGCACTGGAAACACCATATATTTT. This sequence encodes CSASGAGGTGNTIYF.

The chain carries TRBV10-3 and TRBJ2-3, with 7 bases that match TRBD2. The V gene end was trimmed by 5 bases and the J gene end by 4 bases; junction bases not matched to a gene: 6. Per the germline V gene, CDR1 is ENHRY and CDR2 is SYGVKD. The CDR3 has 14 amino acids. The CDR3 bases are TGTGCCATCAGTACTAGCGATGCCTCAGATACGCAGTATTTT. It yields the protein CAISTSDASDTQYF.

This chain links TRBV5-4 with TRBJ1-1; D uncertain. V was trimmed by 0 bases and J by 0 bases, leaving 12 bases between them. The CDR3 runs to 16 residues. The germline V gene has CDR1 SGHNT and CDR2 YYREEE (reference sequence). This CDR3 reads CASSLGGRYLNTEAFF. CDR3 DNA: TGTGCCAGCAGCTTGGGTGGCAGGTACTTGAACACTGAAGCTTTCTTT.

The chain recombines TRBV23-1 with TRBJ1-3, with a possible D match to TRBD1 (6 bases). TRBV23-1 is placed among ORFs of uncertain function. V gave up 6 bases and J gave up 4 bases, with 22 bases separating them. The length of the CDR3 is 17 residues. This CDR3 is CASSLERGGAGGNTIYF. The CDR3 DNA reads TGCGCCAGCAGCCTGGAGCGGGGGGGGGCAGGCGGAAACACCATATATTTT.

This clone was counted a single time. CDR3 region: CSVARRGGDETQYF. The CDR3 nucleotides read TGCAGCGTTGCCCGGCGAGGGGGCGATGAGACCCAGTACTTC. The chain has TRBV29-1 and TRBJ2-5, with 7 bases matching TRBD1. V shed 4 bases and J 5 bases; nucleotides not matched to a gene: 10. The CDR3 spans 14 residues. Germline V gene data show CDR1 as SQVTM and CDR2 as ANQGSEA.

The chain uses TRBV6-5 and TRBJ1-3; 11 nucleotides agree with TRBD1. This CDR3 contains 14 residues. Germline CDR1 reads MNHEY; CDR2 reads SVGAGI. Trimming took 8 bases from V and 4 from J; bases not matched to a gene: 4. As DNA, the CDR3 is TGTGCCAGCTTCTGGACAGGGGGCGGAAACACCATATATTTT. Translating it yields CASFWTGGGNTIYF.

The V and J genes are TRBV12-3 or TRBV12-4 and TRBJ1-2; 8 bases map to TRBD1. V gave up 7 bases and J gave up 5 bases; unmatched junction bases: 6. The CDR3 runs 13 residues. The CDR3 DNA reads as TGTGCCAGCACTGCGACAGGGGTGTATGGCTACACCTTC. It specifies CASTATGVYGYTF.